The 8 T cell receptor beta chains below were found in one sample sequenced in a study of blood T cells in healthy people across ages. For the second PCR, which ran for about 7 to 12 cycles, a sample-barcoded 5' primer and a J-beta primer mix were used. TCRdb processed the 5' RACE reads anew with MiXCR; each CDR3 protein has one entry. The sample carries hundreds of thousands of distinct CDR3 sequences, roughly 49% recorded once. The sample was blood. These receptors came from a woman aged 55-69 years in good health.

The V and J genes are TRBV28 and TRBJ2-1; 12 nucleotides match TRBD2. Trimming removed 8 bases from V and 0 bases from J; junction bases left unmatched: 5. The germline V gene encodes CDR1 MDHEN and CDR2 SYDVKM. This CDR3 region has 16 residues. CDR3: CASGLAGISSYNEQFF. CDR3 DNA sequence: TGTGCCAGCGGACTAGCGGGGATAAGCTCCTACAATGAGCAGTTCTTC.

V usage is TRBV7-2 and J usage is TRBJ1-5; no reliable D call. CDR3 length equals 14 residues. V lost 1 base and J 1 base, leaving 5 bases between the germline ends. Germline lookup yields CDR1 SGHTA and CDR2 FQGNSA. The CDR3 sequence: CASSLGWSNQPQHF. DNA for the CDR3: TGTGCCAGCAGCTTAGGATGGAGCAATCAGCCCCAGCATTTT.

Of note for this clonotype: The junction does not match germline at one end; this may be a read error. The chain recombines TRBV9 with TRBJ2-5; possibly TRBD1 for D (5 bases). Germline values: CDR1 SGDLS, CDR2 YYNGEE. The CDR3 has 16 residues. Here the CDR3 DNA reads TGTGCCAGCAGCGCTGGGCTCCCTGGGGCACAAGAGCCCCAGTACTTC. Amino acid sequence: CASSAGLPGAQEPQYF.

The rearrangement uses TRBV15 and TRBJ1-3; no clear D gene. Germline V gene data show CDR1 as LNHNV and CDR2 as YYDKDF (reference sequence). The CDR3 has 15 residues. The V gene lost 0 bases and the J gene lost 0 bases, with 6 bases spanning the gap. The DNA of the CDR3 is TGTGCCACCAGCAGAGACCGAGTCTCTGGAAACACCATATATTTT. Translating gives CATSRDRVSGNTIYF.

This clonotype turned up a few times. This sequence joins TRBV28 and TRBJ1-5; the D is unclear. Germline CDR1 and CDR2: MDHEN and SYDVKM. Trimming stripped 7 bases from V and 2 bases from J, with 12 bases between. The CDR3 loop spans 14 amino acids. The CDR3 DNA reads as TGTGCCAGCAATATTATTTTGGGCAATCAGCCCCAGCATTTT. Encoded protein: CASNIILGNQPQHF.

The chain couples TRBV7-2 to TRBJ1-4; unclear D gene. This CDR3 comprises 17 residues. Looked up from germline, CDR1 is SGHTA and CDR2 is FQGNSA. V was shortened by 1 base and J by 7 bases, with 19 bases between the two germline ends. The CDR3 sequence: CASSLGFGRDRGEKLFF. The CDR3 DNA sequence: TGTGCCAGCAGCTTAGGATTCGGGCGGGATCGGGGTGAAAAACTGTTTTTT.

The chain has TRBV11-1 and TRBJ2-3, with D perhaps TRBD2 (6 bases). CDR1 SGHAT and CDR2 FQDESV come from the germline V gene (reference sequence). Trimming stripped 5 bases from V and 6 bases from J, with 12 bases between. The CDR3 has 13 residues. The CDR3 is CASSKGTGDTQYF. The DNA of the CDR3 is TGTGCCAGCAGCAAAGGGACTGGCGATACGCAGTATTTT.

V and J are TRBV28 and TRBJ2-7; D call uncertain. V was pared by 6 bases and J by 5 bases, with 23 bases between. CDR1 MDHEN and CDR2 SYDVKM come from the germline V gene. This CDR3 is 16 amino acids long. CDR3 DNA: TGTGCCAGCAGCGCGTGGGGTTTCGGATTGACCCACGAGCAGTACTTC. Amino acid sequence: CASSAWGFGLTHEQYF.